The clone carrying this T cell receptor beta chain has a count of ten or more. Its antigen is not known. Amplification of TCR beta CDR3 regions was performed using RNA transcripts as template. The TCR CDR3 first-round RT-PCR relied on the HTBI primer set. One entry per CDR3 protein results from TCRdb running MiXCR on the multiplex PCR reads. The sample has about 620,000 distinct CDR3 sequences, 16% seen once; the top ten hold approximately 3.8%. V was trimmed by 4 bases and J by 8 bases, leaving 14 bases between them. The CDR3 has 14 amino acids. Germline lookup yields CDR1 LGHDT and CDR2 YNNKEL (reference sequence). The data belong to a study of T cells in Graves' hyperthyroidism and ophthalmopathy. Findings and limits, study-wide: Model-based prediction identified ophthalmopathy a median approximately 6 months prior to its onset.

The chain uses TRBV3-1 and TRBJ1-4; D possibly corresponds to TRBD1 (6 bases). This TCR derives from a woman in her 30s with Graves' hyperthyroidism. The sample was blood. Written as DNA, the CDR3 is TGTGCCAGCAGCCTTACAGGGCAGGCAGAAAAACTGTTTTTT. This gives the protein CASSLTGQAEKLFF.